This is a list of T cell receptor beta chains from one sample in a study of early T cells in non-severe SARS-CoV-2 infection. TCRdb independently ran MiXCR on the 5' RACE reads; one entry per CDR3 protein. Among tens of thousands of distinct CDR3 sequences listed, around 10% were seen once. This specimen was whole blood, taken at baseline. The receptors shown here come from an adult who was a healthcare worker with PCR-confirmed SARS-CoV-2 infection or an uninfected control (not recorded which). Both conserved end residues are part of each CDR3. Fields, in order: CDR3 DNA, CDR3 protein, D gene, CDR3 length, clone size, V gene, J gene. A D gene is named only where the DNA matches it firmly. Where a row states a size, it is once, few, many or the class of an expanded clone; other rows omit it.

TGTGCCAGCAGCTCTAACCCGGGCCCAGGCTACGAGCAGTACTTC	CASSSNPGPGYEQYF	NA	15	NA	TRBV11-2	TRBJ2-7
TGTGCCATCAGTGAGGCAGGGACCGAAGCTTTCTTT	CAISEAGTEAFF	NA	12	NA	TRBV10-3	TRBJ1-1
TGTGCCAGCTCACCGAAGGGGGAGACCCAGTACTTC	CASSPKGETQYF	NA	12	many	TRBV18	TRBJ2-5
TGTGCCAGCAGCAGCCGGGCAAACACTGAAGCTTTCTTT	CASSSRANTEAFF	NA	13	NA	TRBV7-6	TRBJ1-1
TGTGCCAGCAGCCCAGGGACGGCTAGTACTGAAGCTTTCTTT	CASSPGTASTEAFF	NA	14	many	TRBV6-6	TRBJ1-1
TGTGCCAGCAGTTACTCGACGATGAGGGGTCTCCATTTT	CASSYSTMRGLHF	NA	13	NA	TRBV6-2/TRBV6-3	TRBJ1-6
TGTGCCAGCAGCTCAGACGCCTATCGGTCGAATACGCAGTATTTT	CASSSDAYRSNTQYF	NA	15	many	TRBV7-6	TRBJ2-3
TGTGCCTTAATGAGGGTCCCGGAGAACACTGAAGCTTTCTTT	CALMRVPENTEAFF	NA	14	many	TRBV7-9	TRBJ1-1
TGTGCCAGCAGCGTGGGGACAGCTAACTATGGCTACACCTTC	CASSVGTANYGYTF	TRBD1	14	NA	TRBV9	TRBJ1-2
TGCGCCAGCAGCCAAGATCATGGGGTCTCTAGCAATCAGCCCCAGCATTTT	CASSQDHGVSSNQPQHF	NA	17	many	TRBV4-3	TRBJ1-5
TGCGCCAGCAGGTTCACAGGGGGAACTAATGAAAAACTGTTTTTT	CASRFTGGTNEKLFF	TRBD1	15	NA	TRBV4-1	TRBJ1-4
TGCAGTGCTACCCCTGGCATCTCCGGCAATGAGCAGTTCTTC	CSATPGISGNEQFF	NA	14	many	TRBV20-1	TRBJ2-1
TGCGCCAGCAGCTTGAGGCCTAGCGGGAGTACGGCCTACGAGCAGTACTTC	CASSLRPSGSTAYEQYF	TRBD2	17	many	TRBV5-1	TRBJ2-7
TGTGCCAGCAGGAGGACAGGGGGAATAGATACGCAGTATTTT	CASRRTGGIDTQYF	TRBD1	14	many	TRBV2	TRBJ2-3
TGTGCCAGCAGCTTGGAGGGGACTAGTACGCAGTATTTT	CASSLEGTSTQYF	TRBD2	13	few	TRBV5-8	TRBJ2-3
TGCAGTGCTAGAGATCCAGGGTTAACGGACACTGAAGCTTTCTTT	CSARDPGLTDTEAFF	NA	15	few	TRBV20-1	TRBJ1-1
TGTGCCAGCAGCCCCCTGGGGTGGGGGGGGAACACTGAAGCTTTCTTT	CASSPLGWGGNTEAFF	NA	16	few	TRBV11-2	TRBJ1-1
TGCAGTGCTGAACTAGCGGGAGCAGAGTCAGATACGCAGTATTTT	CSAELAGAESDTQYF	TRBD2	15	many	TRBV20-1	TRBJ2-3
TGTGCCAGCAGCTTAAGGCGGGCCACAGGAGGAAAACTGTTTTTT	CASSLRRATGGKLFF	NA	15	few	TRBV7-6	TRBJ1-4
TGTGCCAGCAGCCCCGAAGCGGGAGACTACAATGAGCAGTTCTTC	CASSPEAGDYNEQFF	TRBD2	15	medium-sized	TRBV7-2	TRBJ2-1
TGCAGTGCCAGCGAGGGTGCCTACGAGCAGTACTTC	CSASEGAYEQYF	NA	12	few	TRBV20-1	TRBJ2-7
TGCAGTGCAGCCCCTGCCGGGACGGTCGTGGGCACAGATACGCAGTATTTT	CSAAPAGTVVGTDTQYF	NA	17	NA	TRBV20-1	TRBJ2-3
TGTGCCAGCGTGGGACCCCCCACCTACGAGCAGTACTTC	CASVGPPTYEQYF	NA	13	few	TRBV28	TRBJ2-7
TGCAGCGTTGAAGGGGGGGCGAGAGGGGCTTTCTTT	CSVEGGARGAFF	NA	12	NA	TRBV29-1	TRBJ1-1
TGCAGTGCTAGGACAGGGGACCTGAACACTGAAGCTTTCTTT	CSARTGDLNTEAFF	TRBD1	14	many	TRBV20-1	TRBJ1-1
TGTGCCAGCAGAGCCCCAGGGAATGAGCAGTTCTTC	CASRAPGNEQFF	NA	12	NA	TRBV6-5	TRBJ2-1
TGCGCCAGCAGCCAAACTAGCACCACAGATACGCAGTATTTT	CASSQTSTTDTQYF	NA	14	many	TRBV10-1	TRBJ2-3
TGTGCCAGCAGCTTATCAGAGACACTTAATGAAAAACTGTTTTTT	CASSLSETLNEKLFF	NA	15	few	TRBV7-9	TRBJ1-4
TGTGCCAGTAGTATAGATATTCGACTAGCGGAAGAGACCCAGTACTTC	CASSIDIRLAEETQYF	TRBD2	16	many	TRBV19	TRBJ2-5
TGCGCCAGCAGCCAACCTTATCGGGGACTAGCCTCCGGGGAGCTGTTTTTT	CASSQPYRGLASGELFF	TRBD2	17	NA	TRBV4-1	TRBJ2-2